Below, 23 T cell receptor beta chains from the same sample are listed, as sequenced in a study of regulatory T cells in long-lasting Graves disease. According to the study, TCR beta libraries were built with iRepertoire HTBI primers and CDR3-region Arm-PCR. One entry per CDR3 protein, called by TCRdb with MiXCR from the multiplex PCR reads. The sample holds about 310,000 distinct CDR3 sequences, 20% to 25% seen once. Regarding time point: persistent/refractory GD, antithyroid drugs over 5 years with positive TRAb. Extracted PBMC RNA gave rise to the TCR library. Sequenced here: peripheral blood mononuclear cells (PBMCs), sampled when the disease was refractory, from a patient treated with antithyroid drugs. These receptors were taken from a female donor with Graves disease.

At least ten counts were recorded for this clonotype. The chain joins TRBV11-2 to TRBJ2-7; maybe TRBD2 (6 bases). The CDR3 length is 14 residues. V lost 8 bases, J lost 2 bases, and 16 bases lay in between. The germline V gene encodes CDR1 SGHAT and CDR2 FQNNGV. This chain's CDR3 is CASGIGGATYEQYF. In nucleotides, the CDR3 is TGTGCCAGCGGAATTGGCGGGGCCACCTACGAGCAGTACTTC. The full variable domain, its missing parts supplied by reference TRBV11-2 and TRBJ2-7, is EAGVAQSPRYKIIEKRQSVAFWCNPISGHATLYWYQQILGQGPKLLIQFQNNGVVDDSQLPKDRFSAERLKGVDSTLKIQPAKLEDSAVYLCASGIGGATYEQYFGPGTRLTVT.

In its sample, this clonotype was seen many times. V usage is TRBV27 and J usage is TRBJ1-2; 7 nucleotides agree with TRBD1. Germline V gene lookup returns CDR1 MNHEY and CDR2 SMNVEV (reference sequence). V lost 3 bases and J lost 1; bases outside the gene matches: 2. The CDR3 spans 14 residues. For the CDR3, the DNA is TGTGCCAGCAGTTTGCAGGGGGGTAACTATGGCTACACCTTC. It specifies CASSLQGGNYGYTF.

The gene calls are TRBV4-1 and TRBJ1-1; D may be TRBD1 (5 bases). The CDR3 contains 15 residues. Trimming shortened V by 4 bases and J by 1 base, and 13 bases separated the two germline ends. The V gene's germline CDR1 is MGHRA and CDR2 YSYEKL. CDR3 sequence reads: CASSRRGGENTEAFF. Written as DNA, the CDR3 is TGCGCCAGCAGCCGTAGGGGAGGGGAGAACACTGAAGCTTTCTTT.

V gene TRBV30 combines with J gene TRBJ1-3; D gene ambiguous. Deletions cut 4 bases from V and 0 bases from J, with 7 bases between. Germline CDR1 reads GTSNPN; CDR2 reads SVGIG (reference sequence). The CDR3 spans 13 residues. The CDR3 region is CAWIGLSGNTIYF. In DNA, the CDR3 is TGTGCCTGGATAGGTCTCTCTGGAAACACCATATATTTT.

This clonotype has only a few counts. The chain couples TRBV20-1 to TRBJ2-3; TRBD2 aligns across 7 bases. The CDR3 is made up of 15 amino acids. Germline loops: CDR1 DFQATT, CDR2 SNEGSKA (reference sequence). J was trimmed by 6 bases and V by 0 bases; bases with no gene match: 9. Written as DNA, the CDR3 is TGCAGTGCTAGAGATGGCGGGAGAACGTTGGATACGCAGTATTTT. It is translated as CSARDGGRTLDTQYF.

This clonotype was detected many times. The chain recombines TRBV6-5 with TRBJ2-7, with TRBD2 as a possible D gene (5 bases). Germline V gene sequence: CDR1 MNHEY, CDR2 SVGAGI. The V end lost 0 bases, the J end lost 6 bases, and 15 bases lay between the germline ends. This CDR3 contains 15 residues. CDR3 sequence reads: CASSYSLGGFGEQYF. Written as DNA, the CDR3 is TGTGCCAGCAGTTACTCTCTAGGAGGCTTCGGCGAGCAGTACTTC.

This clonotype appeared a few times. This rearrangement joins TRBV29-1 to TRBJ2-1; D gene unclear. V dropped 4 bases and J dropped 0 bases, with 7 bases sitting between them. Germline CDR1 SQVTM, CDR2 ANQGSEA. CDR3 size: 13 residues. CDR3 coding DNA: TGCAGCGTTGCCAGGACCTCCTACAATGAGCAGTTCTTC. Its protein is CSVARTSYNEQFF.

J is TRBJ2-7 and V is TRBV4-1; D gene unclear. Trimming pared 6 bases from V and 2 bases from J, leaving 14 bases between. The CDR3 has 14 amino acids. Germline CDR1 MGHRA, CDR2 YSYEKL. In DNA, the CDR3 is TGCGCCAGCAGTCGCGATCTGGGCGCCTACGAGCAGTACTTC. As protein: CASSRDLGAYEQYF.

As for this clonotype: Sequence at one end of the junction differs from germline and may be a read error. This chain joins TRBV10-2 and TRBJ1-1; no clear D gene. This CDR3 has 12 amino acids. Germline V lookup: CDR1 WSHSY, CDR2 SAAADI. The CDR3 loop reads CASSAANTKAFF. Here the CDR3 DNA reads TGCGCCAGCAGTGCAGCAAACACTAAAGCTTTCTTT.

This clonotype has a handful of counts. The V and J genes are TRBV6-1 and TRBJ2-7; 7 nucleotides agree with TRBD1. The CDR3 has 12 amino acids. The V segment lost 8 bases and the J segment 3 bases; nucleotides outside the gene matches: 4. Germline values: CDR1 MNHNS, CDR2 SASEGT. The DNA for the CDR3 is TGTGCCAGCCCGACAGGGCGCTACGAGCAGTACTTC. Translating gives CASPTGRYEQYF.

The chain joins TRBV27 to TRBJ2-3, with TRBD1 identical over 7 bases. The CDR3 contains 16 residues. CDR1 is MNHEY and CDR2 is SMNVEV in the germline V gene (reference sequence). V trimming: 6 bases; J trimming: 0 bases; junction bases outside the gene matches: 9. The CDR3 DNA reads as TGTGCCAGCAGCCCATGGGACAGAGCTAGCACAGATACGCAGTATTTT. This codes for CASSPWDRASTDTQYF.

This rearrangement joins TRBV10-3 to TRBJ2-7; possible D gene TRBD1, 6 bases. The CDR3 loop spans 15 amino acids. Trimming left V 7 bases short and J 5 bases short, with 21 bases between. The germline gives CDR1 ENHRY, CDR2 SYGVKD. The CDR3 sequence: CAITRGLEVSDEQYF. The CDR3, as DNA: TGTGCCATCACTAGGGGGTTGGAAGTGTCGGACGAGCAGTACTTC.

This sequence joins TRBV3-1 and TRBJ2-3; D not resolved. Trimming took 4 bases from V and 1 from J, leaving 9 bases between them. In germline, CDR1 is LGHDT, CDR2 YNNKEL (reference sequence). The CDR3 length is 14 residues. As DNA, the CDR3 is TGTGCCAGCAGCCCCCGCCAGGGCACAGATACGCAGTATTTT. It specifies CASSPRQGTDTQYF.

This clonotype was seen a handful of times. This chain connects TRBV11-2 to TRBJ2-7; the match to TRBD1 covers 7 bases. Germline CDR1 SGHAT, CDR2 FQNNGV. The CDR3 spans 15 residues. J gave up 2 bases and V 5 bases, and 9 bases lay outside the gene matches. The CDR3 DNA is TGTGCCAGCAGCCTCGGGACAGTGAGCCCCTACGAGCAGTACTTC. Translating gives CASSLGTVSPYEQYF.

The sample holds a few counts of this clonotype. The rearrangement joins TRBV5-1 to TRBJ2-1; 7 bases are a match to TRBD2. This CDR3 has 16 amino acids. V was pared by 0 bases and J by 0 bases, with 3 bases of the junction left unmatched. Germline CDR1 reads SGHRS; CDR2 reads YFSETQ. CDR3 amino acids: CASSLAPGGSYNEQFF. CDR3 in DNA: TGCGCCAGCAGCTTGGCCCCGGGGGGCTCCTACAATGAGCAGTTCTTC.

The chain uses TRBV4-2 and TRBJ2-7; D is unresolved. The V and J ends lost 2 bases and 1 base respectively, with 6 bases between them. This CDR3 has 13 amino acids. CDR1 LGHNA and CDR2 YNFKEQ come from the germline V gene. CDR3 coding DNA: TGTGCCAGCAGCCAACACCTGTCCTACGAGCAGTACTTC. It encodes CASSQHLSYEQYF.

V is TRBV29-1 and J is TRBJ2-3, with D tentatively TRBD1 (6 bases). CDR3 length: 14 residues. Germline V gene lookup returns CDR1 SQVTM and CDR2 ANQGSEA. V gave up 8 bases and J gave up 1 base, with 16 bases separating them. This CDR3 reads CSILGARGTDTQYF. The CDR3 nucleotides read TGCAGCATTTTGGGGGCGAGGGGCACAGATACGCAGTATTTT.

This clonotype was recorded a few times. J is TRBJ2-7 and V is TRBV27; D call uncertain. Between the trimmed V and J ends, which lost 2 bases and 3 bases, there was a span of 8 bases. The CDR3 sequence is 13 residues long. Looked up from germline, CDR1 is MNHEY and CDR2 is SMNVEV (reference sequence). CDR3 bases: TGTGCCAGCAGTTTAAAGGACGGCTACGAGCAGTACTTC. Protein: CASSLKDGYEQYF.

The chain couples TRBV7-9 to TRBJ2-5; tentative D call: TRBD2 (6 bases). The CDR3 loop spans 17 amino acids. Between the trimmed V and J ends, which lost 1 base and 5 bases, there was a span of 20 bases. From germline, CDR1 is SEHNR and CDR2 FQNEAQ (reference sequence). The CDR3, as DNA: TGTGCCAGCAGCTTAGAAGGGTACGGGAGAACGGGGGAGACCCAGTACTTC. Translated, it gives CASSLEGYGRTGETQYF. The whole variable domain, filled in from reference TRBV7-9 and TRBJ2-5, reads DTGVSQNPRHKITKRGQNVTFRCDPISEHNRLYWYRQTLGQGPEFLTYFQNEAQLEKSRLLSDRFSAERPKGSFSTLEIQRTEQGDSAMYLCASSLEGYGRTGETQYFGPGTRLLVL.

The genes are TRBV7-9 and TRBJ2-5; 9 positions match TRBD1. Germline V gives CDR1 SEHNR, CDR2 FQNEAQ (reference sequence). V gave up 1 base and J gave up 4 bases; unmatched junction bases: 4. The CDR3 has 15 amino acids. The chain's CDR3 is CASSLVPTGGETQYF. CDR3 sequence (DNA): TGTGCCAGCAGCTTAGTCCCGACAGGGGGAGAGACCCAGTACTTC.

In nucleotides, the CDR3 is TGTGCCAGCACTTCCTGGAGGAAACCCACCGGGGAGCTGTTTTTT. Protein sequence: CASTSWRKPTGELFF. The chain employs TRBV27 and TRBJ2-2; tentative D call: TRBD2 (5 bases). V lost 7 bases to trimming and J lost 4 bases, with 16 bases between them. Germline lookup yields CDR1 MNHEY and CDR2 SMNVEV (reference sequence). The CDR3 consists of 15 residues.

The J gene is TRBJ1-4, the V gene TRBV2; D possibly corresponds to TRBD1 (5 bases). Per the germline V gene, CDR1 is SNHLY and CDR2 is FYNNEI. V dropped 8 bases and J dropped 1 base, with 14 bases sitting between them. The CDR3 runs 15 residues. CDR3 coding DNA: TGTGCCAGCCAGGATACGGGGCGAACTAATGAAAAACTGTTTTTT. Amino acids: CASQDTGRTNEKLFF.

J is TRBJ2-2 and V is TRBV19; D gene unclear. With 7 bases removed from V and 0 bases from J, the gap between germline ends came to 15 bases. In germline, CDR1 is LNHDA, CDR2 SQIVND (reference sequence). This CDR3 has 16 amino acids. The CDR3 bases are TGTGCCAGTAACCCCCGTTTACGGACGAACACCGGGGAGCTGTTTTTT. Its protein is CASNPRLRTNTGELFF.